Shown below are 25 T cell receptor beta chains from a single sample sequenced in a study of T cells in Graves' hyperthyroidism and ophthalmopathy. Amplification of TCR beta CDR3 regions used RNA as the template. First-round RT-PCR of the TCR CDR3 relied on the HTBI primer set. TCRdb ran MiXCR on the multiplex PCR reads and lists one entry per CDR3 protein. The table includes about 460,000 distinct CDR3 sequences, 20% to 25% detected once. Sequencing was carried out using blood. Receptors originate from a woman between 65 and 79 years old with Graves' ophthalmopathy.

This chain joins TRBV5-1 and TRBJ2-7; D remains unclear. The CDR3 consists of 12 residues. The germline V and J ends were trimmed by 4 bases and 4 bases, with 9 bases remaining between them. Per the germline V gene, CDR1 is SGHRS and CDR2 is YFSETQ. The CDR3 protein is CASSPHGYEQYF. The CDR3 DNA sequence: TGCGCCAGCAGCCCCCACGGTTACGAGCAGTACTTC.

Many counts were recorded for this clonotype. This chain uses TRBV20-1 with TRBJ2-1; the match to TRBD1 covers 7 bases. CDR1 and CDR2 from the germline V gene are DFQATT and SNEGSKA (reference sequence). This CDR3 spans 13 amino acids. V lost 6 bases, J lost 6 bases, and 8 bases stayed unmatched. The CDR3 is CSARQGIGNEQFF. The CDR3 coding sequence is TGCAGTGCGCGACAGGGTATAGGCAATGAGCAGTTCTTC.

This clonotype was seen at least ten times. The gene calls are TRBV11-2 and TRBJ2-2; the match to TRBD2 covers 11 bases. Germline V gene sequence: CDR1 SGHAT, CDR2 FQNNGV. CDR3 length: 15 residues. The V segment lost 5 bases and the J segment 5 bases; nucleotides outside the gene matches: 4. This CDR3 reads CASSRLAGSTGELFF. The CDR3 bases are TGTGCCAGCAGCCGACTAGCGGGGAGTACCGGGGAGCTGTTTTTT.

This clonotype was observed a few times. The rearrangement uses TRBV19 and TRBJ1-1; TRBD1 is a possible D gene (6 bases). This CDR3 is built from 15 residues. Trimming took 7 bases from V and 1 from J, leaving 16 bases between them. Germline CDR1 LNHDA, CDR2 SQIVND (reference sequence). In nucleotides, the CDR3 is TGTGCCAGTACCAACCAGCCAGGGGAGAACACTGAAGCTTTCTTT. Amino acid sequence: CASTNQPGENTEAFF.

This clonotype was seen repeatedly, ten times or more. The chain links TRBV12-3 or TRBV12-4 to TRBJ2-2; either TRBD1 or TRBD2 may supply D (6 bases each). The CDR3 has 16 residues. V was shortened by 1 base and J by 2 bases, with 11 bases between the two germline ends. In nucleotides, the CDR3 is TGTGCCAGCAGTTTAGTGGGGGGCACAAACACCGGGGAGCTGTTTTTT. It specifies CASSLVGGTNTGELFF.

In this sample, this clonotype turned up a few times. V usage is TRBV9 and J usage is TRBJ1-1, with no clear D. CDR1 and CDR2 from the germline V gene are SGDLS and YYNGEE. The CDR3 consists of 15 residues. V was pared by 0 bases and J by 0 bases, with 9 bases between. CDR3 DNA: TGTGCCAGCAGCGTAGCTTATACTATGAACACTGAAGCTTTCTTT. Residues: CASSVAYTMNTEAFF.

The chain couples TRBV20-1 to TRBJ2-7; D is perhaps TRBD1 (5 bases). The CDR3 runs 16 residues. Trimming shortened V by 1 base and J by 2 bases, and 18 bases separated the two germline ends. The germline V gene encodes CDR1 DFQATT and CDR2 SNEGSKA (reference sequence). The CDR3 DNA reads as TGCAGTGCTAGAGTTCCTTCTAGAAGGGGTACCTACGAGCAGTACTTC. This codes for CSARVPSRRGTYEQYF.

This rearrangement joins TRBV12-3 or TRBV12-4 to TRBJ2-3; a weak D match, TRBD1 (6 bases). The V and J ends lost 5 bases and 5 bases respectively, with 11 bases between them. The CDR3 totals 13 residues. The CDR3 DNA reads TGTGCCAGCAGTCAACAGGGAAGAGATACGCAGTATTTT. Protein: CASSQQGRDTQYF.

This clonotype was seen ten or more times. The chain recombines TRBV3-1 with TRBJ2-1; a weak D match, TRBD2 (6 bases). V lost 2 bases and J 8 bases, leaving 13 bases between the germline ends. CDR1 is LGHDT and CDR2 is YNNKEL in the germline V gene (reference sequence). The CDR3 is 14 residues long. The CDR3 region has the DNA TGTGCCAGCAGCCAAACGGGAGTGGCTGATGAGCAGTTCTTC. Protein: CASSQTGVADEQFF.

The rearrangement links TRBV27 to TRBJ2-1, with 12 bases lining up with TRBD2. The CDR3 contains 15 residues. Trimming at V came to 3 bases and at J to 5 bases, leaving 2 bases not matched to a gene. Germline CDR1 MNHEY, CDR2 SMNVEV (reference sequence). CDR3 sequence reads: CASSFLAGGDNEQFF. The DNA of the CDR3 is TGTGCCAGCAGTTTCCTAGCGGGAGGGGACAATGAGCAGTTCTTC.

This chain links TRBV6-5 with TRBJ1-2; 7 bases are shared with TRBD1. CDR3 length equals 13 residues. Germline trimming cut 0 bases from V and 7 bases from J; bases unmatched to any gene: 2. Germline V gene data show CDR1 as MNHEY and CDR2 as SVGAGI. The CDR3 protein is CASSYSGGRGYTF. CDR3 nucleotide sequence: TGTGCCAGCAGTTACTCAGGGGGCCGTGGCTACACCTTC.

The sample holds many counts of this clonotype. This sequence joins TRBV28 and TRBJ1-2; D is ambiguous. Trimming pared 2 bases from V and 8 bases from J, leaving 12 bases between. CDR1 and CDR2 from the germline V gene are MDHEN and SYDVKM. This CDR3 is 13 amino acids long. The CDR3 DNA follows: TGTGCCAGCAGTTTACCCCCCGGGTTCGGCTACACCTTC. This translates into CASSLPPGFGYTF.

The rearrangement links TRBV3-1 to TRBJ2-1; D gene uncertain. Between the trimmed V and J ends, which lost 2 bases and 13 bases, there was a span of 12 bases. Germline V gene lookup returns CDR1 LGHDT and CDR2 YNNKEL (reference sequence). This CDR3 has 12 residues. CDR3 DNA sequence: TGTGCCAGCAGCCAACCCCTCGGGCGACAGTTCTTC. Translated: CASSQPLGRQFF.

The chain combines TRBV18 with TRBJ1-1; the D gene is possibly TRBD1 (6 bases). Trimming left V 0 bases short and J 3 bases short, with 14 bases between. The germline gives CDR1 KGHSH, CDR2 LQKENI. The CDR3 is made up of 16 amino acids. CDR3 region: CASSPPSRGWDTEAFF. Here the CDR3 DNA reads TGTGCCAGCTCACCACCCTCCAGGGGTTGGGACACTGAAGCTTTCTTT.

The chain carries TRBV7-9 and TRBJ2-7; maybe TRBD2 (6 bases). CDR3 size: 14 residues. Trimming took 4 bases from V and 2 from J, leaving 12 bases between them. Germline-derived CDR1 and CDR2 are SEHNR and FQNEAQ (reference sequence). CDR3 loop: CASSSWEDAYEQYF. The CDR3 DNA is TGTGCCAGCAGCTCGTGGGAGGATGCCTACGAGCAGTACTTC.

There are many counts of this clonotype. The chain has TRBV11-2 and TRBJ2-5; 11 bases match TRBD2. The CDR3 has 15 amino acids. Germline loops: CDR1 SGHAT, CDR2 FQNNGV. After removal of 6 bases from V and 1 base from J, the junction contained 4 bases not matched to a gene. CDR3 residues: CASSQTSGSQETQYF. CDR3 DNA: TGTGCCAGCAGTCAAACTAGCGGGAGCCAAGAGACCCAGTACTTC. The full variable domain, completed using reference TRBV11-2 and TRBJ2-5, is EAGVAQSPRYKIIEKRQSVAFWCNPISGHATLYWYQQILGQGPKLLIQFQNNGVVDDSQLPKDRFSAERLKGVDSTLKIQPAKLEDSAVYLCASSQTSGSQETQYFGPGTRLLVL.

This clonotype was observed at least ten times. V is TRBV28 and J is TRBJ2-1; 8 positions match TRBD2. The CDR3 length is 14 residues. Trimming cost V 6 bases and J 8 bases; bases outside gene matches: 9. Germline V gene data show CDR1 as MDHEN and CDR2 as SYDVKM. The DNA for the CDR3 is TGTGCCAGCAGCCCCGGGACTAGATGGTATGAGCAGTTCTTC. Protein product: CASSPGTRWYEQFF. Full variable domain (missing parts from reference TRBV28 and TRBJ2-1): DVKVTQSSRYLVKRTGEKVFLECVQDMDHENMFWYRQDPGLGLRLIYFSYDVKMKEKGDIPEGYSVSREKKERFSLILESASTNQTSMYLCASSPGTRWYEQFFGPGTRLTVL.

The rearrangement joins TRBV6-2 or TRBV6-3 to TRBJ1-4; the D gene is possibly TRBD1 (6 bases). Germline CDR1 MNHEY, CDR2 SVGEGT. Trimming took off 5 bases at V and 7 bases at J, with 14 bases between the two ends. This CDR3 region has 14 residues. The CDR3 bases are TGTGCCAGCAGTCCTTTGGGGGCGGCTGAAAAACTGTTTTTT. Its protein product is CASSPLGAAEKLFF.

This clonotype was counted a few times. The chain combines TRBV12-5 with TRBJ2-5, with D unclear. The V gene lost 0 bases and the J gene lost 13 bases, with 15 bases spanning the gap. CDR1 and CDR2 from the germline V gene are LGHNT and FRNRAP. The CDR3 is 13 amino acids. In DNA form, the CDR3 reads TGTGCTAGTGGTTTGGTAGGAATAGCCCGTCCGTACTTC. Its protein is CASGLVGIARPYF.

The gene calls are TRBV19 and TRBJ2-7; D is possibly TRBD1 (6 bases). Trimming cost V 1 base and J 2 bases, with 18 bases left between them. The CDR3 consists of 17 residues. From germline, CDR1 is LNHDA and CDR2 SQIVND (reference sequence). The CDR3 sequence is CASSIGGGQSSTYEQYF. The CDR3 DNA follows: TGTGCCAGTAGTATAGGGGGCGGACAGAGTTCAACCTACGAGCAGTACTTC.

This clonotype has a handful of counts. The chain links TRBV7-9 to TRBJ2-7; no firm D call. Per germline, CDR1 SEHNR and CDR2 FQNEAQ (reference sequence). CDR3 length: 11 residues. Trimming removed 5 bases at V and 3 bases at J, with 5 bases between. The CDR3 reads CASSENYEQYF. As DNA, the CDR3 is TGTGCCAGCAGCGAAAACTACGAGCAGTACTTC.

The sample holds a few counts of this clonotype. This rearrangement joins TRBV28 to TRBJ1-3; the D is unclear. Trimming removed 5 bases from V and 2 bases from J, with 10 bases in between. Germline assignment: CDR1 MDHEN and CDR2 SYDVKM. This CDR3 spans 14 amino acids. The CDR3 is CASSPSGTGNTIYF. The CDR3 nucleotides read TGTGCCAGCAGTCCCTCGGGGACTGGAAACACCATATATTTT. The entire variable domain, with the rest obtained from reference TRBV28 and TRBJ1-3, is as follows: DVKVTQSSRYLVKRTGEKVFLECVQDMDHENMFWYRQDPGLGLRLIYFSYDVKMKEKGDIPEGYSVSREKKERFSLILESASTNQTSMYLCASSPSGTGNTIYFGEGSWLTVV.

V is TRBV19 and J is TRBJ1-2; 8 nucleotides align to TRBD1. CDR3 length: 14 amino acids. With V trimmed by 0 bases and J by 8 bases, 5 bases remained unmatched. CDR1 and CDR2 (germline): LNHDA, SQIVND (reference sequence). CDR3 residues: CASSIELTGVGYTF. The CDR3 coding sequence is TGTGCCAGTAGTATAGAGCTGACAGGGGTCGGCTACACCTTC.

V gene TRBV2 combines with J gene TRBJ2-6; the match to TRBD2 covers 7 bases. The CDR3 spans 16 residues. The germline CDR1 and CDR2 sequences are SNHLY and FYNNEI. The ends lost 0 bases at V and 1 base at J; junction bases unmatched: 0. For the CDR3, the DNA is TGTGCCAGCAGTGAAGCGGGAGGGTCTGGGGCCAACGTCCTGACTTTC. The encoded protein is CASSEAGGSGANVLTF.

This chain uses TRBV19 with TRBJ2-2; D is possibly TRBD1 or TRBD2 (5 bases each). CDR1 and CDR2 (germline): LNHDA, SQIVND (reference sequence). V shed 0 bases and J shed 7 bases, with 9 bases lying between them. The CDR3 covers 14 residues. CDR3 coding DNA: TGTGCCAGTAGTATAGATAGAGGGGTCGGGGAGCTGTTTTTT. This sequence encodes CASSIDRGVGELFF.